Listed below are T cell receptor beta chains from one sample, sequenced in a study of T cell repertoires in cytomegalovirus infection. One entry per CDR3 protein results from TCRdb running MiXCR on the reads. This sample carries approximately 120,000 distinct CDR3 sequences, about 30% of them seen once, and the ten largest clones take approximately 78%. These receptors' targets are unknown. The sequencing here drew on CD8+ T cells from cultured PBMCs, taken from culture after CMV antigen stimulation. These TCRs come from a human donor in good health (CMV status not recorded). Some clones in this sample may be carry-over from other donors' samples. Each CDR3 is given without its conserved first and last residue. The D gene is left open where the match is weak. Some rows mark clone size as missing; the rest say once, few, many or name a class of expanded clone.

d_call	cdr3_length	v_call	clone_size	j_call	cdr3_aa
TRBD2	17	TRBV12-3/TRBV12-4	.	TRBJ2-1	ASSLGLAGGNKSPNEQF
TRBD1	12	TRBV11-2	.	TRBJ2-3	ASSWDRLADTQY
.	13	TRBV6-1	.	TRBJ1-4	ASSTGPGANEKLF
TRBD2	13	TRBV20-1	few	TRBJ2-1	SARGLEGGSNEQF
.	11	TRBV6-2/TRBV6-3	.	TRBJ1-2	ASSGPVNYGYT
.	11	TRBV11-2	.	TRBJ1-1	ASSLGWGSEAF
TRBD1	12	TRBV6-5	.	TRBJ2-1	ASSPDRVNNEQF
.	11	TRBV4-1	.	TRBJ1-1	ASSQTLGTEAF
TRBD1	13	TRBV27	.	TRBJ2-7	ASSDSGTGGSEQY
TRBD1	14	TRBV7-9	few	TRBJ2-7	ASSLEDEGAPYEQY
.	13	TRBV7-3	few	TRBJ2-3	ASSPPGVGPDTQY
.	15	TRBV28	.	TRBJ2-1	ASSLSRRDVSYNEQF
TRBD1	12	TRBV7-9	.	TRBJ2-1	ASVWGQGIHEQF
.	9	TRBV20-1	.	TRBJ1-1	SAKGSGEAF
.	11	TRBV12-3/TRBV12-4	.	TRBJ1-1	ASSLVYRVEAF
.	11	TRBV7-9	few	TRBJ1-1	ATNRVENTEAF
TRBD2	12	TRBV2	.	TRBJ2-7	ASSPGGSGYEQY
.	16	TRBV5-1	.	TRBJ2-1	ASSLAPGDTRSYNEQF
TRBD1	12	TRBV25-1	many	TRBJ1-4	ASSAGQGYEKLF
TRBD1	13	TRBV4-1	few	TRBJ2-1	ASSQSPGGGDEQF
TRBD1	13	TRBV7-9	few	TRBJ2-7	ASSSGQGASHEQY
TRBD1	11	TRBV6-5	.	TRBJ1-1	ASRLGQRTEAF
.	14	TRBV7-9	few	TRBJ1-4	ASSEGARIDNEKLF
.	11	TRBV19	.	TRBJ2-7	ASSKIDSREQY
TRBD1	14	TRBV19	.	TRBJ2-2	ASKEGTGANTGELF
.	12	TRBV11-2	.	TRBJ1-4	ASSRRDGNEKLF
.	12	TRBV19	few	TRBJ2-3	ASRGAGITDTQY
TRBD1	13	TRBV7-9	.	TRBJ1-2	ASSLALRDSYGYT
TRBD2	14	TRBV7-9	.	TRBJ2-1	ASSPTSGGPYNEQF
TRBD1	15	TRBV2	.	TRBJ1-5	ASSGPRQGGRNQPQH
.	14	TRBV6-2/TRBV6-3	few	TRBJ2-5	ASTPDVTAWVETQY
.	12	TRBV20-1	few	TRBJ1-5	SARSVYSNQPQH
.	14	TRBV14	.	TRBJ2-3	ASSQADAFGMDTQY
TRBD1	15	TRBV7-9	many	TRBJ1-1	ASSPRDRAPLGEGAF
.	15	TRBV12-3/TRBV12-4	.	TRBJ2-3	ASSLLGGLQDTDTQY
TRBD1	13	TRBV9	.	TRBJ2-2	ASSAGTGDTGELF
.	14	TRBV27	once	TRBJ2-2	ASKPTRVTNTGELF
TRBD2	16	TRBV7-6	few	TRBJ2-1	ASSSRTSGGKIYNEQF
.	10	TRBV2	.	TRBJ2-5	ASQGLEETQY
.	11	TRBV3-1	few	TRBJ1-2	ASSQGQSYGYT
.	11	TRBV6-4	.	TRBJ2-3	ASSDSMIDTQY
.	13	TRBV27	once	TRBJ2-5	ASSPRWRGSETQY
.	13	TRBV7-3	many	TRBJ2-2	ASSLDGSYTGELF